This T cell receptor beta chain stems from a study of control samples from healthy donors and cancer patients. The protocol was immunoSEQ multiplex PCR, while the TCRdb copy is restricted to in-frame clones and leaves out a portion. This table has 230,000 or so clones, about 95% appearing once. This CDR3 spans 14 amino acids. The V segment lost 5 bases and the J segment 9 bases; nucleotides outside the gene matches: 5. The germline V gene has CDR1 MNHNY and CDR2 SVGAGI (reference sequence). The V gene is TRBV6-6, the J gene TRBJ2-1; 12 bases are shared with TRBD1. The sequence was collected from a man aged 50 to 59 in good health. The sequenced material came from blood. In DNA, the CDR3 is TGTGCCAGCAGTACGGGACAGGGGGCCGTTGAGCAGTTCTTC. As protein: CASSTGQGAVEQFF.